This T cell receptor (beta chain) derives from a study of regulatory T cells in long-lasting Graves disease. Overall study findings and caveats: Comparison showed that persistent patients shared more public clonotypes (about 2,600) than new patients (roughly 970). TRBV28, TRBJ1-2 and TRBJ2-5 were segments that persistent disease favored. Few sampled subjects may have lowered accuracy.

Trimming stripped 6 bases from V and 1 base from J, with 12 bases between. Germline CDR1 is SGHAT and CDR2 is FQDESV (reference sequence). This CDR3 spans 15 amino acids. HTBI primers from iRepertoire and Arm-PCR of CDR3 regions yielded the TCR beta libraries. TCRdb called the multiplex PCR reads again in MiXCR, with one record for every CDR3 protein. This table holds 550,000 to 650,000 distinct CDR3 sequences, 15% to 20% found once. Sample time point: newly diagnosed GD, antithyroid drugs for less than 3 months. Extracted PBMC RNA gave rise to the TCR library. At least ten counts were recorded for this clonotype. Its antigen is as yet unknown. In addition, the sample was reused for a study of T cells in Graves' hyperthyroidism and ophthalmopathy. This second study says: With a median lead of around 6.7 months before onset, the model predicted ophthalmopathy.

This receptor was taken from a man younger than 30 with Graves disease. This chain uses TRBV11-1 with TRBJ2-2; D may match TRBD1 or TRBD2 (5 bases each). This specimen consisted of peripheral blood mononuclear cells (PBMCs), obtained at new diagnosis, from a patient treated with antithyroid drugs. CDR3 nucleotide sequence: TGTGCCAGCAGGCCCGGGACGGTGAACACCGGGGAGCTGTTTTTT. It translates to CASRPGTVNTGELFF.